This T cell receptor beta chain was found in a study of blood T cell repertoires in COVID-19. Clones were read by immunoSEQ multiplex PCR, and TCRdb kept only the in-frame ones, dropping some. The sample includes a few hundred thousand clones, 89% of them seen just once. Trimming cost V 11 bases and J 5 bases, with 18 bases left between them. CDR3 length equals 13 residues. Germline V gene data show CDR1 as MDHEN and CDR2 as SYDVKM. The receptor comes from a woman in her forties who had recovered from COVID-19. The sequencing input was peripheral blood. The chain couples TRBV28 to TRBJ1-1; weak D call: TRBD1 (6 bases). DNA for the CDR3: TGTGCCTACGGTCGGGGGGGCGAAACTGAAGCTTTCTTT. Translation gives CAYGRGGETEAFF.